This is a list of T cell receptor beta chains from one sample in a study of blood T cell repertoires in COVID-19. Sequencing was performed with immunoSEQ multiplex PCR; in TCRdb, only in-frame clones are kept and a portion is missing. Of approximately 190,000 clones in the sample, 70% to 90% were seen once. Source material: peripheral blood. These TCRs come from a woman in her 70s with active or convalescent COVID-19. CDR3s include the opening cysteine and the closing phenylalanine or tryptophan. The order of the fields is CDR3 length, clone size, J gene, V gene, D gene, CDR3 DNA, CDR3 protein. The D gene is left open where the match is weak. The size entry is marked missing in some rows and otherwise reads once, few, many or a size class.

13	.	TRBJ2-1	TRBV11-1	TRBD1	TGTGCCAGCAGCCAGACAGGGTGGAATGAGCAGTTCTTC	CASSQTGWNEQFF
16	.	TRBJ2-7	TRBV5-6	.	TGTGCCAGCAGCTTAGCGCCGGCCGGGGGTTTCAACGAGCAGTACTTC	CASSLAPAGGFNEQYF
13	.	TRBJ1-5	TRBV19	.	TGTGCCAGTAGCTCAGGGGCTGGTCAGCCCCAGCATTTT	CASSSGAGQPQHF
15	.	TRBJ2-7	TRBV6-5	TRBD1	TGTGCCAGCAACCCACAGGGGGCCACCCTCTACGAGCAGTACTTC	CASNPQGATLYEQYF
15	once	TRBJ1-3	TRBV19	TRBD1	TGTGCCAGTAGTCGCCGACAGGGTTCCGGAAACACCATATATTTT	CASSRRQGSGNTIYF
14	.	TRBJ2-3	TRBV5-4	TRBD1	TGTGCCAGCAGCTGGGGACAGGGGTCAGATACGCAGTATTTT	CASSWGQGSDTQYF
11	.	TRBJ2-7	TRBV12-3/TRBV12-4	.	TGTGCCAGCAGTCGGAGATACGAGCAGTACTTC	CASSRRYEQYF
14	.	TRBJ2-2	TRBV7-2	.	TGTGCCAGCAGCTTAACAGCTAACACCGGGGAGCTGTTTTTT	CASSLTANTGELFF
14	.	TRBJ1-1	TRBV28	.	TGTGCCAGCAGTTTTTTGGACAGGAACACTGAAGCTTTCTTT	CASSFLDRNTEAFF
15	.	TRBJ1-5	TRBV1	.	TGCACCAGCAGTGTGCAGGGCGTTAGCAATCAGCCCCAGCATTTT	CTSSVQGVSNQPQHF
15	.	TRBJ2-3	TRBV9	TRBD1	TGTGCCAGCAGCGTACTTGGACAGGGGCCAGATACGCAGTATTTT	CASSVLGQGPDTQYF
15	.	TRBJ2-3	TRBV7-9	.	TGTGCCAGCAGCTTAGGGACAGTGGGCACAGATACGCAGTATTTT	CASSLGTVGTDTQYF
16	.	TRBJ2-3	TRBV6-4	.	TGTGCCAGCCCAGGCGACGGGAGCTCTAGCACAGATACGCAGTATTTT	CASPGDGSSSTDTQYF
15	.	TRBJ2-7	TRBV11-3	TRBD1	TGTGCCAGCAGCTCCGGACAGGGAGAAGGCTACGAGCAGTACTTC	CASSSGQGEGYEQYF
13	once	TRBJ2-7	TRBV19	.	TGTGCCAGTAGTATGGGTGCAGGCTACGAGCAGTACTTC	CASSMGAGYEQYF
20	.	TRBJ2-1	TRBV27	TRBD2	TGTGCCAGCAGTTCTTTCTCGGCCATACTAGCGGCAAGCTCCTACAATGAGCAGTTCTTC	CASSSFSAILAASSYNEQFF
14	.	TRBJ1-1	TRBV5-1	.	TGCGCCAGCAGCTTACAAGGGGGGAACACTGAAGCTTTCTTT	CASSLQGGNTEAFF
16	few	TRBJ2-1	TRBV6-1	.	TGTGCCAGCAGTGAAGCGGGAGGAAGCTCCTACAATGAGCAGTTCTTC	CASSEAGGSSYNEQFF
16	.	TRBJ2-1	TRBV18	.	TGTGCCAGCTCACCACGATCTAGCGACGGTGACAATGAGCAGTTCTTC	CASSPRSSDGDNEQFF
12	.	TRBJ2-1	TRBV12-3/TRBV12-4	.	TGTGCCAGCAGTTTAGTTAGTAATGAGCAGTTCTTC	CASSLVSNEQFF
14	.	TRBJ2-2	TRBV29-1	TRBD2	TGCAGCGTTTCTCTAGCGGGAGCCACCGGGGAGCTGTTTTTT	CSVSLAGATGELFF
13	.	TRBJ1-2	TRBV6-6	.	TGTGCCAGCAGTTACGATGGAGTCTATGGCTACACCTTC	CASSYDGVYGYTF
15	.	TRBJ1-2	TRBV27	.	TGTGCCAGCACCAGAGGGGGGGCAGAAGGCTATGGCTACACCTTC	CASTRGGAEGYGYTF
12	few	TRBJ1-1	TRBV10-3	.	TGTGCCATCAGTAGCTTGAACACTGAAGCTTTCTTT	CAISSLNTEAFF
12	.	TRBJ2-7	TRBV12-3/TRBV12-4	TRBD2	TGTGCCAGCAGTGGACTAGCTTACGAGCAGTACTTC	CASSGLAYEQYF
20	.	TRBJ2-1	TRBV7-8	TRBD2	TGTGCCAGCAGCCCTTCCGGGACAGGGCGGACTAGCGGGAGTGCGAATGAGCAGTTCTTC	CASSPSGTGRTSGSANEQFF
17	.	TRBJ1-5	TRBV4-1	.	TGCGCCAGCAGCCAAGACAGGGGCGCTTCGTCAGGACAGCCCCAGCATTTT	CASSQDRGASSGQPQHF
15	once	TRBJ2-3	TRBV13	TRBD1	TGTGCCAGCAGCCTACGGGACAGGGCTAGAGATACGCAGTATTTT	CASSLRDRARDTQYF
16	.	TRBJ2-1	TRBV11-2	.	TGTGCCAGCAGCTTAGATTTAGCGGTTGGGGACAATGAGCAGTTCTTC	CASSLDLAVGDNEQFF
17	once	TRBJ2-3	TRBV5-1	TRBD2	TGCGCCAGCAGCTCACCCGAGGCGGGAGCAGGTACAGATACGCAGTATTTT	CASSSPEAGAGTDTQYF
11	few	TRBJ1-5	TRBV10-3	TRBD1	TGTGCCATCAGTGTTGGACAGGCCCAGCATTTT	CAISVGQAQHF
17	once	TRBJ2-3	TRBV4-2	.	TGTGCCAGCAGCCAAGATCGGAGGCTAGAGGGATCGGGTACGCAGTATTTT	CASSQDRRLEGSGTQYF
17	.	TRBJ1-4	TRBV7-6	TRBD1	TGTGCCAGCAGTCCAGACCGGACAGGGGGCGGAAATGAAAAACTGTTTTTT	CASSPDRTGGGNEKLFF
15	.	TRBJ1-5	TRBV2	TRBD1	TGTGCCAGCAGTGAAGAGACAGGGGGCAATCAGCCCCAGCATTTT	CASSEETGGNQPQHF
14	.	TRBJ2-4	TRBV28	.	TGTGCCAGTAGACGGACCGGGCGGGCAGCAGCCTGGAATTTC	CASRRTGRAAAWNF
15	once	TRBJ1-2	TRBV10-3	TRBD1	TGTGCCATCAGTGCGGGAACAGGGGCCCGCTATGGCTACACCTTC	CAISAGTGARYGYTF
15	.	TRBJ1-2	TRBV3-1/TRBV3-2	TRBD1	TGTGCCAGCAGCCCTTACCGACAGGGCGGAAGTGGCTACACCTTC	CASSPYRQGGSGYTF
15	.	TRBJ2-1	TRBV5-1	.	TGCGCCAGCAGCTTGGTTGGGGGACTCCTTGATGAGCAGTTCTTC	CASSLVGGLLDEQFF
16	.	TRBJ2-3	TRBV7-9	.	TGTGCCAGCAGCTTGCGGCCGGACATTAGCACAGATACGCAGTATTTT	CASSLRPDISTDTQYF
13	.	TRBJ2-7	TRBV7-9	TRBD2	TGTGCCAGCAGCTTAGCTACTAGCGGCGAGCAGTACTTC	CASSLATSGEQYF
16	.	TRBJ2-3	TRBV3-1/TRBV3-2	TRBD2	TGTGCCAGCAGCCAGTGGCGGGGGAGTAGCGCAGATACGCAGTATTTT	CASSQWRGSSADTQYF
15	.	TRBJ2-1	TRBV6-5	.	TGTGCCAGCAGTCTAAGCTGGAGCTCCTACAATGAGCAGTTCTTC	CASSLSWSSYNEQFF
15	.	TRBJ2-2	TRBV27	.	TGTGCCAGCAGTCAACAGGGTGCTCGCGCCGGGGAGCTGTTTTTT	CASSQQGARAGELFF
14	once	TRBJ2-7	TRBV5-4	TRBD2	TGTGCCAGCAGCCCCGGGACTAGCAACTACGAGCAGTACTTC	CASSPGTSNYEQYF
14	.	TRBJ1-4	TRBV6-5	TRBD1	TGTGCCAGCTATAAACAGGGGAGAGGTGAAAAACTGTTTTTT	CASYKQGRGEKLFF